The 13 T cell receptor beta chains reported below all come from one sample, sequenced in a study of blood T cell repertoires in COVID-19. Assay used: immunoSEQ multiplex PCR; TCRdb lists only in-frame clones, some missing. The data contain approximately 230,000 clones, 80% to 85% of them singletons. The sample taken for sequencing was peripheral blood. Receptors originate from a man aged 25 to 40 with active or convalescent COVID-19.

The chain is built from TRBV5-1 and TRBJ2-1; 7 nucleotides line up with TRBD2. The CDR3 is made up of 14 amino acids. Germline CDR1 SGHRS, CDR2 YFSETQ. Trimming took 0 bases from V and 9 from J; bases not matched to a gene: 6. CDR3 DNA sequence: TGCGCCAGCAGCTTGGAGGGAGCGGGGAGTGAGCAGTTCTTC. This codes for CASSLEGAGSEQFF.

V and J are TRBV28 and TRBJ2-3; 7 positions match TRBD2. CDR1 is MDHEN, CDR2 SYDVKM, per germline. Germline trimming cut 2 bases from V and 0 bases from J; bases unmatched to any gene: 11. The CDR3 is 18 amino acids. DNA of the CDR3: TGTGCCAGCAGTTTAGACCGTAAGGGTAGCGGGAGCACAGATACGCAGTATTTT. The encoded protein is CASSLDRKGSGSTDTQYF.

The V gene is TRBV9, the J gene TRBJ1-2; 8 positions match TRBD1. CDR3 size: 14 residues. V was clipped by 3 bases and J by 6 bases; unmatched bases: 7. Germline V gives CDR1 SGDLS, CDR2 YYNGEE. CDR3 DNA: TGTGCCAGCAGCGCGGACAGGGCGCCGGATGGCTACACCTTC. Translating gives CASSADRAPDGYTF.

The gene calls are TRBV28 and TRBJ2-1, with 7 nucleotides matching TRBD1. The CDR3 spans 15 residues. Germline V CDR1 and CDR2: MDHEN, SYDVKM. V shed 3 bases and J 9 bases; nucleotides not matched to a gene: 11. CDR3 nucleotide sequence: TGTGCCAGCAGTTTCTCTACAGGGGTTTGGGGTGAGCAGTTCTTC. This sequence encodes CASSFSTGVWGEQFF. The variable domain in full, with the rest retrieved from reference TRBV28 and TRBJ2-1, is DVKVTQSSRYLVKRTGEKVFLECVQDMDHENMFWYRQDPGLGLRLIYFSYDVKMKEKGDIPEGYSVSREKKERFSLILESASTNQTSMYLCASSFSTGVWGEQFFGPGTRLTVL.

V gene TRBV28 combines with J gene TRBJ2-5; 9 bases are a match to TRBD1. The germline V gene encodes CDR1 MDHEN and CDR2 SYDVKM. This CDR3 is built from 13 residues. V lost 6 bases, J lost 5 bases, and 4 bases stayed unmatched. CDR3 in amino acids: CASRQGAGETQYF. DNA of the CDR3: TGTGCCAGCAGACAGGGGGCGGGTGAGACCCAGTACTTC.

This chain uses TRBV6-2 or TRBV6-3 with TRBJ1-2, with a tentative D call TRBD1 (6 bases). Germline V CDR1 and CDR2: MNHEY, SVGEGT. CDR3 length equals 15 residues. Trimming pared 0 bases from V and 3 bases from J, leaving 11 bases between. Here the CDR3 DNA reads TGTGCCAGCAGTTACTCGTCGCCAGGGGACTATGGCTACACCTTC. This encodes CASSYSSPGDYGYTF.

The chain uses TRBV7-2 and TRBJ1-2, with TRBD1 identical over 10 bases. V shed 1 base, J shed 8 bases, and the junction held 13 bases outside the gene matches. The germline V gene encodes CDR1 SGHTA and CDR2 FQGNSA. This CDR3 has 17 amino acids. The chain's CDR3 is CASSLGQGALAGVGYTF. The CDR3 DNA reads TGTGCCAGCAGCTTAGGACAGGGGGCCCTTGCGGGTGTGGGCTACACCTTC. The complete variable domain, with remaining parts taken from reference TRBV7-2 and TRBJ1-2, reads GAGVSQSPSNKVTEKGKDVELRCDPISGHTALYWYRQSLGQGLEFLIYFQGNSAPDKSGLPSDRFSAERTGGSVSTLTIQRTQQEDSAVYLCASSLGQGALAGVGYTFGSGTRLTVV.

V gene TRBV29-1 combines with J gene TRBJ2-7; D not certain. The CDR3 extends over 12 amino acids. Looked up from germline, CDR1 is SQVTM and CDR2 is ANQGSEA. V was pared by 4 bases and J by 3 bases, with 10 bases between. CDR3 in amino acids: CSVVGQFYEQYF. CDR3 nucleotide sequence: TGCAGCGTTGTTGGGCAGTTCTACGAGCAGTACTTC.

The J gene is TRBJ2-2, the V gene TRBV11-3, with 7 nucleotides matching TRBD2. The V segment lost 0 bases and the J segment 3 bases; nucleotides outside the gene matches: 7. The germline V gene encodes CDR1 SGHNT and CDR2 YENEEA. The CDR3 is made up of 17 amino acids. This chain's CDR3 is CASSLDSGGTYTGELFF. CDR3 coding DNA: TGTGCCAGCAGCTTAGATTCGGGGGGAACTTACACCGGGGAGCTGTTTTTT.

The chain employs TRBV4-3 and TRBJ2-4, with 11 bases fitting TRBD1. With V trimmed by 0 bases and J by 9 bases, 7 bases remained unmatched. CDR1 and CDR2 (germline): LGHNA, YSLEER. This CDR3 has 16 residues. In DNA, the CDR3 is TGCGCCAGCAGCCAAGATCCGGGGACAGGGGGGACCATTCAGTACTTC. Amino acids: CASSQDPGTGGTIQYF.

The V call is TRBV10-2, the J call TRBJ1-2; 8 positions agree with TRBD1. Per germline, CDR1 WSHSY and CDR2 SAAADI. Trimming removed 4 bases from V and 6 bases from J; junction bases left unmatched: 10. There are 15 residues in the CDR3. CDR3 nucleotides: TGCGCCAGCAGTGTAGCTCCGGCAGGGGGCGATGGCTACACCTTC. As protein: CASSVAPAGGDGYTF.

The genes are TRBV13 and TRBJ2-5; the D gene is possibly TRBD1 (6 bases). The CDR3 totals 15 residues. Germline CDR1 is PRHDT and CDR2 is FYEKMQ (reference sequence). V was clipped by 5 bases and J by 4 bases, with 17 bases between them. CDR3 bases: TGTGCCAGCAGCGTCAGGGGACAATGGGGAGAGACCCAGTACTTC. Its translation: CASSVRGQWGETQYF. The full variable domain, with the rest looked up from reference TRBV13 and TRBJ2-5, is AAGVIQSPRHLIKEKRETATLKCYPIPRHDTVYWYQQGPGQDPQFLISFYEKMQSDKGSIPDRFSAQQFSDYHSELNMSSLELGDSALYFCASSVRGQWGETQYFGPGTRLLVL.

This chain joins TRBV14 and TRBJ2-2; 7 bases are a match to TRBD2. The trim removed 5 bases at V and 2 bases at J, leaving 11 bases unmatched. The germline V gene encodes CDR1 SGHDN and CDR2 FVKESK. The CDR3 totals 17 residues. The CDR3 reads CASSKGELAANTGELFF. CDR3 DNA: TGTGCCAGCAGCAAAGGCGAGCTAGCGGCCAACACCGGGGAGCTGTTTTTT.